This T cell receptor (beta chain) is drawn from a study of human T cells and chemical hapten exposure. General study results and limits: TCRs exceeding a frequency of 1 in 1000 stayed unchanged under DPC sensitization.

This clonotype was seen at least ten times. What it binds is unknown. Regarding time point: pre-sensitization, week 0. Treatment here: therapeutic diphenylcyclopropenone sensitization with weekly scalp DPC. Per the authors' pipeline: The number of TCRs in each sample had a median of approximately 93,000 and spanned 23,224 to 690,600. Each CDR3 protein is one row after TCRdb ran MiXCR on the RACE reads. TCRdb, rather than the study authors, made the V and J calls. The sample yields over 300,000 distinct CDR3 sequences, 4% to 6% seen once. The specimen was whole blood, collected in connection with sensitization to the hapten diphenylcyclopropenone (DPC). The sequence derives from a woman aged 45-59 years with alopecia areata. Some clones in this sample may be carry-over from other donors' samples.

In DNA, the CDR3 is TGTGCCAGCAGTTTAGGGACAGGGATGGGCACTGAAGCTTTCTTT. Protein sequence: CASSLGTGMGTEAFF. The rearrangement joins TRBV28 to TRBJ1-1, with 9 positions matching TRBD1. V gave up 2 bases and J gave up 4 bases; unmatched junction bases: 5. Germline lookup yields CDR1 MDHEN and CDR2 SYDVKM. This CDR3 has 15 residues.